This T cell receptor (beta chain) was profiled in a study of blood T cells in healthy people across ages (dated by TCRdb to the mid-2010s). In terms of the full investigation: In model experiments, roughly one uniquely barcoded TCR beta cDNA molecule per two T cells was captured by template switching. Using deep sequencing normalized with unique cDNA molecular identifiers, the study measured how TCR beta repertoire diversity changes with age. The donors were divided into four age groups: young (average approximately 17 years), middle-aged (over 35), aged (under 70) and long-lived (more than 75). Donors of different ages were randomly distributed across sequencing lanes to avoid experimental bias. The study analyzed two additional independent replicas of 1 million unique cDNA reads from the same blood draw for two donors, one aged 18 to 30 and one aged 80 or older.

About this clonotype: The target of this receptor is not known. The input lacks base qualities; no much larger clone sits a single base away.

Preparation of the library involved 5' RACE. The sequencer was an Illumina HiSeq 2500. A second roughly 7 to 12 cycle PCR used a sample-barcoded 5' primer and a J-beta primer mix. A unique molecular identifier was introduced onto each TCR beta cDNA molecule by a template-switch 5' adaptor carrying 12 random nucleotides. At least 2.5 million CDR3-containing paired-end reads were obtained from each sample. First-strand cDNA synthesis was performed from all RNA using the Mint cDNA synthesis kit, with priming by a TRBC-specific oligonucleotide. Following uracil-DNA glycosylase treatment, a first 18-cycle PCR with universal primers M1SS and BC2_uni_R was performed on all cDNA. In the authors' own workflow: For normalization, 1 million high-quality reads, each with a distinct molecular identifier, were randomly selected from each sample. Instead of being binned into consensus sequences, reads that shared molecular identifiers were thrown out. MiTCR, with a Q25 quality threshold and the strictest error-elimination algorithm, was used for CDR3 identification, clonotype clustering and error correction. A nonparametric unseen species model with Euler transformation was used to estimate a lower bound on total TCR beta diversity. Clones were called with MiXCR by TCRdb after fastp trimmed the public reads at Q25, and only in-frame beta chains were retained. Identical CDR3 protein sequences are pooled into one entry, listed with their most common genes and DNA. For this entry, the V and J calls and clone size follow TCRdb and not the study's own pipeline. The sample data list about 780,000 distinct CDR3 sequences, and about 42% of these were observed just once. Together, the top ten hold around a sixth of the sample.

The donors were 40 or so Caucasian individuals from Russia, aged roughly 6 to 100 years, who were systemically healthy. Ten milliliters of peripheral blood were drawn from each donor into EDTA-treated Vacutainer tubes. Ficoll-Paque density-gradient centrifugation was used to isolate PBMCs, with at least 7 million per sample. Trizol reagent was used to extract total RNA from PBMCs, with at least 6 micrograms per sample. Naive CD45RAhigh/CD27high T cell percentages were measured by flow cytometry on a PBMC aliquot from every donor. Reading the germline V gene gives CDR1 SGHRS and CDR2 YFSETQ. The CDR3 covers 16 residues, taking in both the cysteine and the phenylalanine. Here the CDR3 DNA is all that survives: 48 bases in frame from base 1. V is cut by 0 bases and J by 11 bases, and the space between the germline ends is 23 bases. What the work shows at the level of the full study, not this receptor alone: Estimates of total diversity based on one million sequenced T cells were considered lower bounds and underestimates. As age increased, observed TCR beta diversity per million T cells dropped in a roughly linear way, and a significant reduction was already evident by age 40. Donor CMV infection status was unknown, potentially confounding age-related changes in expanded clonotypes. Compared with the aged group, more naive CD4+ T cells, fewer expanded clones and increased TCR diversity were shown by the long-lived group, suggesting age selection. Bulk unsorted PBMC profiling prevented conclusive comparison of naive and antigen-experienced compartments. A strong correlation was found between observed TCR beta diversity and the percentage of naive T cells measured by flow cytometry.

Sequences were obtained from blood. This receptor chain uses TRBV5-1 and TRBJ2-5; TRBD2 is a weak D gene call, 6 bases matching. The TCR originated in an elderly man in good health. The DNA reads as follows: TGCGCCAGCAGCTTGGATCCGGGAGTAACCTACAATGAGCAGTACTTC. This is translated as CASSLDPGVTYNEQYF.